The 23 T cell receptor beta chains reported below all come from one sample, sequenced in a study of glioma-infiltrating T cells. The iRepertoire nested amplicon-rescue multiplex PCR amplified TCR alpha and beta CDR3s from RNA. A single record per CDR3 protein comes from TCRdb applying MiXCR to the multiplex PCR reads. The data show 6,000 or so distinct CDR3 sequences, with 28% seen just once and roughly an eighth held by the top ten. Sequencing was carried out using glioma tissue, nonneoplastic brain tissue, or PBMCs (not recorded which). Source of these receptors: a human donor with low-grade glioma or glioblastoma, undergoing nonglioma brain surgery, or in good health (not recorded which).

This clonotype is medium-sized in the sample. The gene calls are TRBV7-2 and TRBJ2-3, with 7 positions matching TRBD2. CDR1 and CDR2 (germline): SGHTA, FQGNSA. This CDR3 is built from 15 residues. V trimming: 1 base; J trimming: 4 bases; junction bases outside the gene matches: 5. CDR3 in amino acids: CASSLVSGGSDTQYF. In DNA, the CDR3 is TGTGCCAGCAGCTTAGTTTCGGGGGGTTCAGATACGCAGTATTTT.

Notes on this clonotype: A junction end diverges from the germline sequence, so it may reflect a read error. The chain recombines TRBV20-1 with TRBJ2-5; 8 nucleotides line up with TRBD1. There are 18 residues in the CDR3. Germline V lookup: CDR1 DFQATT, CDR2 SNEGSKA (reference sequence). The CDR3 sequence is CSATSGTGPHGEQETQYF. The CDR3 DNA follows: TGCAGCGCTACCTCCGGGACAGGCCCCCACGGGGAACAAGAGACCCAGTACTTC.

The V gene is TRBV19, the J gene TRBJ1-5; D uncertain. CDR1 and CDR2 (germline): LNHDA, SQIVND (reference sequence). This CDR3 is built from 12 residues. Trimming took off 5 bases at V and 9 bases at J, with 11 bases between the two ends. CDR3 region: CASSDIDRPQHF. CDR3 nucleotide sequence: TGTGCCAGTAGTGACATTGACCGGCCCCAGCATTTT.

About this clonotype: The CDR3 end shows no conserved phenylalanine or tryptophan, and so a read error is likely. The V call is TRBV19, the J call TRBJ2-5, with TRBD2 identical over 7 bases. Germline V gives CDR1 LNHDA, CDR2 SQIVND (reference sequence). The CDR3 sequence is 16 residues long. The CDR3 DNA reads TGTGCCAGTAATATAGACCTAGCGGCAGAGCAAGAGGCCCAGTACCTC. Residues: CASNIDLAAEQEAQYL.

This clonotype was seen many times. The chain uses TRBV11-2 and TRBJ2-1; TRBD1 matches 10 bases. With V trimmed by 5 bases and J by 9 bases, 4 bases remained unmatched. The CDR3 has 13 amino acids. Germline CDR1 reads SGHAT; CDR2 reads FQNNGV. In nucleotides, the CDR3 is TGTGCCAGCAGCGGACAGGGGGTGGGTGAGCAGTTCTTC. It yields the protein CASSGQGVGEQFF.

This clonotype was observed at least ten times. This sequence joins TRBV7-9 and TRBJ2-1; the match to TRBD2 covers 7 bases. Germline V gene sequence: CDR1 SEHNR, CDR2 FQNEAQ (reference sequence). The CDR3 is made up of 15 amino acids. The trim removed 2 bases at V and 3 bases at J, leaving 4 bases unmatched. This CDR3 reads CASSLREAGYNEQFF. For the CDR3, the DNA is TGTGCCAGCAGCTTACGGGAGGCGGGCTACAATGAGCAGTTCTTC.

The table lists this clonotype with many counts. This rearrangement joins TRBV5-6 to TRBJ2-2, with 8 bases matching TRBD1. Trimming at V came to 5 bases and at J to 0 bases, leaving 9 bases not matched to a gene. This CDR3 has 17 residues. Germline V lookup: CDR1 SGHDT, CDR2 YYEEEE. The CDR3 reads CASRVRLTGANTGELFF. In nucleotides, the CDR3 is TGTGCCAGCAGAGTGCGTCTGACAGGGGCGAACACCGGGGAGCTGTTTTTT. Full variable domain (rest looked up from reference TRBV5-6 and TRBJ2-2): DAGVTQSPTHLIKTRGQQVTLRCSPKSGHDTVSWYQQALGQGPQFIFQYYEEEERQRGNFPDRFSGHQFPNYSSELNVNALLLGDSALYLCASRVRLTGANTGELFFGEGSRLTVL.

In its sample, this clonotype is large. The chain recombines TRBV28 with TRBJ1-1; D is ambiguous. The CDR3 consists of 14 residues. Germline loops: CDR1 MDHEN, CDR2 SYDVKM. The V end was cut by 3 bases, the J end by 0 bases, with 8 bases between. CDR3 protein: CASSFYALNTEAFF. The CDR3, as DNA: TGTGCCAGCAGTTTCTACGCCCTGAACACTGAAGCTTTCTTT.

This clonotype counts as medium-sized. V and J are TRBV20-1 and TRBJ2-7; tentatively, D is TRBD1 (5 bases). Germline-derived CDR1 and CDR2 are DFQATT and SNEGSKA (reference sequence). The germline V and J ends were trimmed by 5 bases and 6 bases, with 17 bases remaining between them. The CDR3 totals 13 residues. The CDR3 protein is CSAFHPTDGEQYV. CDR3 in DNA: TGCAGTGCTTTCCATCCGACAGACGGCGAGCAGTACGTC.

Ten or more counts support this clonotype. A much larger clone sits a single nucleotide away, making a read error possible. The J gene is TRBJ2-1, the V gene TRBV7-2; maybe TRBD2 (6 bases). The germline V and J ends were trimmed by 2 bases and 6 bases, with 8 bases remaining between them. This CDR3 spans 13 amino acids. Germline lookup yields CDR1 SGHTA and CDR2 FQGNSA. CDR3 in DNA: TGTGCCAGCAGCTTAAGGCGGGGCAATGAGCAGTTCTTC. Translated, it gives CASSLRRGNEQFF.

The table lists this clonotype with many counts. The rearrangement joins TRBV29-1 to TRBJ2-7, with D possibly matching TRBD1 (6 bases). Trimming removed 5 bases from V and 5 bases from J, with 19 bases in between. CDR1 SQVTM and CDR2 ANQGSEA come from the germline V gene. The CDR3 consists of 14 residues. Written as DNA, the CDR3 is TGCAGCGTTACCTACAGGGTACGTGCAAACGAGCAGTACTTC. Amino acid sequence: CSVTYRVRANEQYF.

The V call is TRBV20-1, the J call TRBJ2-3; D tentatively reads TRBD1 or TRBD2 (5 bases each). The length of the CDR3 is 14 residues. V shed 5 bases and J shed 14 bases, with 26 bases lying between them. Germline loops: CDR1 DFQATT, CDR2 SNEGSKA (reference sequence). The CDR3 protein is CSAPGTLRADPPYF. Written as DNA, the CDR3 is TGCAGTGCTCCCGGGACCTTGCGCGCCGATCCGCCGTATTTT.

The CDR3 DNA reads TGTGCCAGCAGCTTAACGGGGGAGGATACGCAGTATTTT. It specifies CASSLTGEDTQYF. V and J are TRBV11-2 and TRBJ2-3; TRBD2 is a possible D gene (6 bases). The CDR3 sequence is 13 residues long. Trimming removed 2 bases from V and 6 bases from J, with 9 bases in between. Germline lookup yields CDR1 SGHAT and CDR2 FQNNGV.

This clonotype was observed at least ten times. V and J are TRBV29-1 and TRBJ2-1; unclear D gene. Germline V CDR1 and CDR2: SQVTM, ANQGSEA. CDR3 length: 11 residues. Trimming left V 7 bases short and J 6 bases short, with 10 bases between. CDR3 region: CSARRLNEQFF. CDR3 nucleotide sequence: TGCAGCGCCCGGCGTCTCAATGAGCAGTTCTTC.

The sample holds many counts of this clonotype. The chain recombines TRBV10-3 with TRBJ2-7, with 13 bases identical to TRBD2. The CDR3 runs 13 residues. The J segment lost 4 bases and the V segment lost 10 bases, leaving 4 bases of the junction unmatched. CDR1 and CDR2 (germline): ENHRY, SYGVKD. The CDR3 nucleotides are TGTGCCACCCGACTAGCGGGGGGATACGAGCAGTACTTC. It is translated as CATRLAGGYEQYF.

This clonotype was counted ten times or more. DNA for the CDR3: TGTGCCAGCAGCCAACTCACACCGTACCAAGAGACCCAGTACTTC. Protein sequence: CASSQLTPYQETQYF. The chain couples TRBV14 to TRBJ2-5, with D uncertain. The ends were cut back, 2 bases at V and 0 bases at J, with 10 bases in the middle. From germline, CDR1 is SGHDN and CDR2 FVKESK. The CDR3 has 15 amino acids.

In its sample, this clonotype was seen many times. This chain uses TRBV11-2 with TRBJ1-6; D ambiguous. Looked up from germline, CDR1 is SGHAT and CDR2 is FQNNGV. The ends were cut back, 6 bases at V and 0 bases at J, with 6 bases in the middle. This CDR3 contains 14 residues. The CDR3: CASRVSSYNSPLHF. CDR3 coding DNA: TGTGCCAGCAGAGTGAGCTCCTATAATTCACCCCTCCACTTT.

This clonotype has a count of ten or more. For the CDR3, the DNA is TGCGCCAGCAGCCTAAACCCGACAGGGACTGGGTCACCCCTCCACTTT. This sequence encodes CASSLNPTGTGSPLHF. The chain couples TRBV4-3 to TRBJ1-6, with 7 bases matching TRBD1. The germline V gene has CDR1 LGHNA and CDR2 YSLEER. The CDR3 runs to 16 residues. The ends lost 4 bases at V and 10 bases at J; junction bases unmatched: 13.

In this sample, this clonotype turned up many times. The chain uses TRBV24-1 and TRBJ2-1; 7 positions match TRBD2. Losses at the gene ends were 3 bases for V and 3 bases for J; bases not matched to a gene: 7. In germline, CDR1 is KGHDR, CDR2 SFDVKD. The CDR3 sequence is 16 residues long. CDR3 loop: CATSDPTAGVYNEQFF. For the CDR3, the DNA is TGTGCCACCAGTGATCCGACCGCGGGGGTCTACAATGAGCAGTTCTTC.

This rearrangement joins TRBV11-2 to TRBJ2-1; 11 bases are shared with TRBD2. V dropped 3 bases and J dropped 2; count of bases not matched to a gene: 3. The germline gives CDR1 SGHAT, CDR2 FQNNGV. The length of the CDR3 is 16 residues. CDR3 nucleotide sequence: TGTGCCAGCAGCTTTGATAGCGGGAGGGCCTACAATGAGCAGTTCTTC. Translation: CASSFDSGRAYNEQFF. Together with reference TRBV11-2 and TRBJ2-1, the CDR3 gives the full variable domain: EAGVAQSPRYKIIEKRQSVAFWCNPISGHATLYWYQQILGQGPKLLIQFQNNGVVDDSQLPKDRFSAERLKGVDSTLKIQPAKLEDSAVYLCASSFDSGRAYNEQFFGPGTRLTVL.

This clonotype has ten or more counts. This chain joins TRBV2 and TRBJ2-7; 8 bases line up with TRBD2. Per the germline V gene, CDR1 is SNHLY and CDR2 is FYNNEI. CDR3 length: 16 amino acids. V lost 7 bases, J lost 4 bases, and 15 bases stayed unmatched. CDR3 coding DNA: TGTGCCAGCAAGCGAGAAGCGGGAGCTCTCTTTTACGAGCAGTACTTC. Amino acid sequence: CASKREAGALFYEQYF.

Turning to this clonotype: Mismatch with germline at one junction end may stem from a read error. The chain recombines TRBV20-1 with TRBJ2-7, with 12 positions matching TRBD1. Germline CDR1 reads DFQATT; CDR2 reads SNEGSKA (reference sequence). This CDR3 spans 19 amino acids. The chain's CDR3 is CSARARDRGRLAGTYGQYF. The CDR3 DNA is TGCAGTGCAAGAGCCCGGGACAGGGGGCGGCTAGCGGGCACCTACGGGCAGTACTTC.

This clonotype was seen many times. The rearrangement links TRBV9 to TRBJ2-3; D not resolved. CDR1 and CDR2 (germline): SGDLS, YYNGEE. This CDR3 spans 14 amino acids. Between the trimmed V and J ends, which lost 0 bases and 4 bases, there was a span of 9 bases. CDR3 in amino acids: CASSVDGRPDTQYF. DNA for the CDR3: TGTGCCAGCAGCGTAGACGGCAGGCCAGATACGCAGTATTTT.